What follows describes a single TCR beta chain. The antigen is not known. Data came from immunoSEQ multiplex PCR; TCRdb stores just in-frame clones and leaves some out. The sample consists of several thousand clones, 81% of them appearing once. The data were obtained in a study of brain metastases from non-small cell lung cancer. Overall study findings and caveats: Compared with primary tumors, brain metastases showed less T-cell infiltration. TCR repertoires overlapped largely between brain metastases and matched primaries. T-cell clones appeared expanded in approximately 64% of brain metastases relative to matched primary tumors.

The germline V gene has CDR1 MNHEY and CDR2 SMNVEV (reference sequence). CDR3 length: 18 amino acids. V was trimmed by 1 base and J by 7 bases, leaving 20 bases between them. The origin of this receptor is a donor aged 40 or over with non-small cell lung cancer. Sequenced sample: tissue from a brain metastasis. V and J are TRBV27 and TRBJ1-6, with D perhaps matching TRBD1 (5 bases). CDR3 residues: CASSLYGSLSGANSPLHF. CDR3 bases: TGTGCCAGCAGTTTATATGGCTCCTTGTCCGGGGCCAATTCACCCCTCCACTTT.